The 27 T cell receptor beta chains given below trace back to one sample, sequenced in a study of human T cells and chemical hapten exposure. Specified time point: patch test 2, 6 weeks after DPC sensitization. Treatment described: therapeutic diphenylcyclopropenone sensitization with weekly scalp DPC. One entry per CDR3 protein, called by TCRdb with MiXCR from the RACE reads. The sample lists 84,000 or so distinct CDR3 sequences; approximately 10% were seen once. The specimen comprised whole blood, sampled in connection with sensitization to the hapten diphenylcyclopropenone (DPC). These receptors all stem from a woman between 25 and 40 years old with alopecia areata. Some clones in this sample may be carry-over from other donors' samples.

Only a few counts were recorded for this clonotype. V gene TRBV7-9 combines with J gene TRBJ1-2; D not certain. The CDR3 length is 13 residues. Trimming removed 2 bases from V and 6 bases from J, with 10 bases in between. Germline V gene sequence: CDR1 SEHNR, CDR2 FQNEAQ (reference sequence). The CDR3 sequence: CASSLPRFDGYTF. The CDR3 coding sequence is TGTGCCAGCAGCTTACCTAGGTTTGATGGCTACACCTTC.

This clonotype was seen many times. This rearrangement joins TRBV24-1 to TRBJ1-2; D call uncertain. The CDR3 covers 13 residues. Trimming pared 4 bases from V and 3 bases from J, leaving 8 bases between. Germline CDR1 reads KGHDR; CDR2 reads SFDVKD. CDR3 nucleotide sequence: TGTGCCACCAGTGAGGGCCGGGACTATGGCTACACCTTC. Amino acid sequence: CATSEGRDYGYTF.

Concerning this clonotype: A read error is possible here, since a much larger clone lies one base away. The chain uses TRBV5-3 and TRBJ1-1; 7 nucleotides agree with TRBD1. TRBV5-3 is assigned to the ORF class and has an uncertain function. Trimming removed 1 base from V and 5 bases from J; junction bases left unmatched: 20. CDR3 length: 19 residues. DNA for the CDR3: TGTGCCAGAAGCTTGCAGTTCACCCGACAGGGAGGCCGGTGGACTGAAGCTTTCTTT. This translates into CARSLQFTRQGGRWTEAFF.

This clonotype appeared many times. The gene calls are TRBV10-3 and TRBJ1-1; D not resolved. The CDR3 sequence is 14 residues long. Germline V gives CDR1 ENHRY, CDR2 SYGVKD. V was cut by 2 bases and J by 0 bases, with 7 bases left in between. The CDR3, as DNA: TGTGCCATCAGTGAGACCGTTATGAACACTGAAGCTTTCTTT. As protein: CAISETVMNTEAFF.

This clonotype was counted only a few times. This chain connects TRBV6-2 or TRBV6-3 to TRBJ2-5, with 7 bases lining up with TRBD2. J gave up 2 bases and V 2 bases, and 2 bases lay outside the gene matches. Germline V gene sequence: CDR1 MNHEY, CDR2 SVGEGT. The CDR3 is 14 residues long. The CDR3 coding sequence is TGTGCCAGCAGTTACCGGCGGGGGCAAGAGACCCAGTACTTC. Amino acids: CASSYRRGQETQYF.

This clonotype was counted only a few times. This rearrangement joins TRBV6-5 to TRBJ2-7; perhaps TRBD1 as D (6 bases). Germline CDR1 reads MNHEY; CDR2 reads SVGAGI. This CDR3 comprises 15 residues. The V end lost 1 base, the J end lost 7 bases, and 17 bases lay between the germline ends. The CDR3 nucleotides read TGTGCCAGCAGTTACTTTGGGGGCGGAGGAGGAGAGCAGTACTTC. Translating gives CASSYFGGGGGEQYF.

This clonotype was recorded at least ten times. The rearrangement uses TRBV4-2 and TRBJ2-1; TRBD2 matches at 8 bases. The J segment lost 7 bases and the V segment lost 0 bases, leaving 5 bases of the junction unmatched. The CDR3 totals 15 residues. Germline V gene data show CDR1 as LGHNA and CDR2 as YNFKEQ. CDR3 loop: CASSQDFGLANEQFF. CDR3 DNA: TGTGCCAGCAGCCAAGATTTCGGACTAGCAAATGAGCAGTTCTTC.

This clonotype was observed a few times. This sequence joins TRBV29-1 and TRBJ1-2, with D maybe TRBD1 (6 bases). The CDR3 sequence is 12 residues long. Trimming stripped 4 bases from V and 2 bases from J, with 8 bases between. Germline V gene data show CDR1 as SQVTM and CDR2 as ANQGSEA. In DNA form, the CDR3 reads TGCAGCGTTGGACAGGAGAACTATGGCTACACCTTC. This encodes CSVGQENYGYTF.

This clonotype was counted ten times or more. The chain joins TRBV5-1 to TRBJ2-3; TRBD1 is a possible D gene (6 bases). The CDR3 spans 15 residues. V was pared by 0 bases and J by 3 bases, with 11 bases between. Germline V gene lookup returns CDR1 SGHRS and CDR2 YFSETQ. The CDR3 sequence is CASSLAFTGTDTQYF. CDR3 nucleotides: TGCGCCAGCAGCTTGGCCTTTACAGGGACAGATACGCAGTATTTT. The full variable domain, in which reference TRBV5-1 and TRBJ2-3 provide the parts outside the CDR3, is KAGVTQTPRYLIKTRGQQVTLSCSPISGHRSVSWYQQTPGQGLQFLFEYFSETQRNKGNFPGRFSGRQFSNSRSEMNVSTLELGDSALYLCASSLAFTGTDTQYFGPGTRLTVL.

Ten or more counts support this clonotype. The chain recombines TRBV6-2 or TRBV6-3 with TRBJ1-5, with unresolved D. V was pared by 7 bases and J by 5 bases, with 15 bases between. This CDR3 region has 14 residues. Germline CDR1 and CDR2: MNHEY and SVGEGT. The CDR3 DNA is TGTGCCAGCACCCCAGATTCGGGGTATCAGCCCCAGCATTTT. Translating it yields CASTPDSGYQPQHF.

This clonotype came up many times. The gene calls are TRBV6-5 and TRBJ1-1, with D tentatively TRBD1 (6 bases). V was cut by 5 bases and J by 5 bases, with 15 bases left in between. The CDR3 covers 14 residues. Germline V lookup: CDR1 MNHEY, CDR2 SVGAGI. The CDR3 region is CASSLQGEGTEAFF. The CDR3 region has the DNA TGTGCCAGCAGTCTACAGGGAGAAGGAACTGAAGCTTTCTTT.

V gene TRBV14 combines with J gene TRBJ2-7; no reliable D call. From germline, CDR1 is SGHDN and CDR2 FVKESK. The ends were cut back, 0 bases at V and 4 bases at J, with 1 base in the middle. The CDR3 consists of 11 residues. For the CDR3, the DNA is TGTGCCAGCAGCCAAGAGTACGAGCAGTACTTC. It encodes CASSQEYEQYF.

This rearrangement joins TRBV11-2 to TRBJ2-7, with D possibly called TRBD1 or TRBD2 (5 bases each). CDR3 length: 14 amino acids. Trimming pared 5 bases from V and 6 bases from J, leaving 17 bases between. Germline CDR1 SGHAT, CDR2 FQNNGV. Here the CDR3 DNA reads TGTGCCAGCAGCCTCCCCTTCGGGGCTGGCGAGCAGTACTTC. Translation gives CASSLPFGAGEQYF.

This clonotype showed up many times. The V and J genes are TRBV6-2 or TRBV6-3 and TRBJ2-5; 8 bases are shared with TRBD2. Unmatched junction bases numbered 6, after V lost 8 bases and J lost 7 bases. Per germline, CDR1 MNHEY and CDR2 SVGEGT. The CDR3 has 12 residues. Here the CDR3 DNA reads TGTGCCAGCGGAGGACTAGCAGGGACCCAGTACTTC. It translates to CASGGLAGTQYF.

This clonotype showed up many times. CDR3 loop: CASSLGRQGGTTDTQYF. The CDR3 nucleotides are TGTGCCAGCAGCTTAGGAAGACAGGGGGGTACCACAGATACGCAGTATTTT. The V and J genes are TRBV11-2 and TRBJ2-3; 9 nucleotides match TRBD1. The CDR3 is 17 residues long. Germline assignment: CDR1 SGHAT and CDR2 FQNNGV. Losses at the gene ends were 1 base for V and 2 bases for J; bases not matched to a gene: 7.

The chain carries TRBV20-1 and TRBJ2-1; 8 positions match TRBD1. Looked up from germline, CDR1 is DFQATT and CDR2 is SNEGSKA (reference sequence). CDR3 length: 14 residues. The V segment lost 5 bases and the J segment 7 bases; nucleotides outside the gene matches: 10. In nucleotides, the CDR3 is TGCAGTGCTGGCTGGACAGGGTTGGAGAATGAGCAGTTCTTC. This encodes CSAGWTGLENEQFF.

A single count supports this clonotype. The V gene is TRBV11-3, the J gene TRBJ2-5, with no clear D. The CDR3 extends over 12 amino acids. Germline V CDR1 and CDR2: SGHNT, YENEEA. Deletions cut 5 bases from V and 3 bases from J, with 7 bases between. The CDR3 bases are TGTGCCAGCAGCGGCGTAGAAGAGACCCAGTACTTC. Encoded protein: CASSGVEETQYF. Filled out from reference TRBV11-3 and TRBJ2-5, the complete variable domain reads EAGVVQSPRYKIIEKKQPVAFWCNPISGHNTLYWYLQNLGQGPELLIRYENEEAVDDSQLPKDRFSAERLKGVDSTLKIQPAELGDSAVYLCASSGVEETQYFGPGTRLLVL.

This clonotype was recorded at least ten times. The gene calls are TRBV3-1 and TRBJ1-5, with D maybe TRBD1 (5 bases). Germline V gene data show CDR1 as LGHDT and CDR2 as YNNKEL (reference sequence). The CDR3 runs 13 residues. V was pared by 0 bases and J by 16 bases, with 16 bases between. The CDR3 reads CASSQDPGTPSHF. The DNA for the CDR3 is TGTGCCAGCAGCCAAGACCCCGGGACGCCCTCACATTTT.

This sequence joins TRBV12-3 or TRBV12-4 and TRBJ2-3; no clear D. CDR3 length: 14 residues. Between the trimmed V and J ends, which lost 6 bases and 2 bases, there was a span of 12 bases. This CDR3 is CASSPLVNTDTQYF. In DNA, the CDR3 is TGTGCCAGCAGCCCGCTCGTGAACACAGATACGCAGTATTTT.

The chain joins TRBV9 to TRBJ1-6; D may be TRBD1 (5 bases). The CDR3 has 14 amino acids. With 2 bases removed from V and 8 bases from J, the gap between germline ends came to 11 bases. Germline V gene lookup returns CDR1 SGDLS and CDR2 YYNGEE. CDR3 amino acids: CASSVEGTHSPLHF. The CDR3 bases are TGTGCCAGCAGCGTTGAGGGGACGCATTCACCCCTCCACTTT.

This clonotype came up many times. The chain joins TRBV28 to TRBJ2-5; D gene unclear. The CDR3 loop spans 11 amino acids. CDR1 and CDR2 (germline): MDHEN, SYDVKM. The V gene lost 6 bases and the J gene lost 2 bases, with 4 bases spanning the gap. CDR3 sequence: CASRVQETQYF. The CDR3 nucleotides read TGTGCCAGCAGGGTTCAAGAGACCCAGTACTTC.

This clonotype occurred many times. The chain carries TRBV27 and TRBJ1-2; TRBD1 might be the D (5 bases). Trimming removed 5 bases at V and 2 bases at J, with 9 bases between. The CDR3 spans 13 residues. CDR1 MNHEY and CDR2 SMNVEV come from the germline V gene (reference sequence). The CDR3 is CASSRDRNYGYTF. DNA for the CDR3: TGTGCCAGCAGTCGCGACAGAAACTATGGCTACACCTTC.

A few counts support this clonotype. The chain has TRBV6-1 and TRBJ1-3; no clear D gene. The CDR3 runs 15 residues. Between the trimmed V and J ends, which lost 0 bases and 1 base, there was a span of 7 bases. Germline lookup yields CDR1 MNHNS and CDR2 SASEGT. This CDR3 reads CASSEAVGSGNTIYF. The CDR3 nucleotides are TGTGCCAGCAGTGAAGCAGTCGGTTCTGGAAACACCATATATTTT.

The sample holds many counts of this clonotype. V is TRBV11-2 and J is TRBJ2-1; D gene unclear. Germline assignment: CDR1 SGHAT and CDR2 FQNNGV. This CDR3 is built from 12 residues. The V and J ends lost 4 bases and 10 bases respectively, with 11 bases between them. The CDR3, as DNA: TGTGCCAGCAGCTCGGCCCCCGGGGAGCAGTTCTTC. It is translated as CASSSAPGEQFF.

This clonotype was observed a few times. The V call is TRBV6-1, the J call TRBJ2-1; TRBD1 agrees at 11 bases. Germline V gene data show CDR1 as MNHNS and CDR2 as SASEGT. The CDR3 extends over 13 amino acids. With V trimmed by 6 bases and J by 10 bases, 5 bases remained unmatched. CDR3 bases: TGTGCCAGCAGGAAGGGACAGGGGGGAGAGCAGTTCTTC. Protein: CASRKGQGGEQFF.

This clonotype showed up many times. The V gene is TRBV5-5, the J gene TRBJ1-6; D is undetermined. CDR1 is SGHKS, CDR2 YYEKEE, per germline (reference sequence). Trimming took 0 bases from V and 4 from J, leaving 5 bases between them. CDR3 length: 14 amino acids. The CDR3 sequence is CASSLGGYNSPLHF. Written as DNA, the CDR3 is TGTGCCAGCAGCTTGGGTGGATATAATTCACCCCTCCACTTT. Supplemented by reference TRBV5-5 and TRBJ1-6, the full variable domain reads DAGVTQSPTHLIKTRGQQVTLRCSPISGHKSVSWYQQVLGQGPQFIFQYYEKEERGRGNFPDRFSARQFPNYSSELNVNALLLGDSALYLCASSLGGYNSPLHFGNGTRLTVT.

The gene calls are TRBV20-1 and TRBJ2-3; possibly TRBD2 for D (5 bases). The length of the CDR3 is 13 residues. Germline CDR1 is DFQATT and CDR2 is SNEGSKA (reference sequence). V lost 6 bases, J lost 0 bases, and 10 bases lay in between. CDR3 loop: CSARRGSTDTQYF. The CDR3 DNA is TGCAGTGCCCGACGGGGTAGCACAGATACGCAGTATTTT.